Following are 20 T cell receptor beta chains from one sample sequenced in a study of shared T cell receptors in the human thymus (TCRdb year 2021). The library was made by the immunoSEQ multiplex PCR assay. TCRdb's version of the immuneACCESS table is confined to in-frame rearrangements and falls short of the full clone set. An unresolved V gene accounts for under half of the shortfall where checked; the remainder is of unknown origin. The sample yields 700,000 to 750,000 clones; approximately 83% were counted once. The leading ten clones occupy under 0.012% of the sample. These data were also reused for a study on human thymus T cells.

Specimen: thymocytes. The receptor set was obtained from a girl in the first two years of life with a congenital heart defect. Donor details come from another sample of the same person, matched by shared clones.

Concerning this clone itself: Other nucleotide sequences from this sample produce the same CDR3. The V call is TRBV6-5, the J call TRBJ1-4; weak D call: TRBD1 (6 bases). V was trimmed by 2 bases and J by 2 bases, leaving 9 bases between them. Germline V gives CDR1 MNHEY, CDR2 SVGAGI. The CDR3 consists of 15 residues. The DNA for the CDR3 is TGTGCCAGCAGTTACAGGGGGGGGACTAATGAAAAACTGTTTTTT. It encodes CASSYRGGTNEKLFF.

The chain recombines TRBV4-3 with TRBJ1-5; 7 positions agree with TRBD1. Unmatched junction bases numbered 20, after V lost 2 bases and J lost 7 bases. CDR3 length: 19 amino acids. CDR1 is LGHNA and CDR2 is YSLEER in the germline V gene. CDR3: CASSQYPLWGTENRQPQHF. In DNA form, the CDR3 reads TGCGCCAGCAGCCAATACCCCTTGTGGGGGACAGAAAACAGGCAGCCCCAGCATTTT.

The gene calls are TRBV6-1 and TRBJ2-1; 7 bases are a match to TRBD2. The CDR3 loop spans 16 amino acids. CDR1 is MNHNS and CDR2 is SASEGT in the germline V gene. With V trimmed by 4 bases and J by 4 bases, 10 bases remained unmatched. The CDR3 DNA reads TGTGCCAGCAGTGCCCTAAGAGCGGGGTATTACAATGAGCAGTTCTTC. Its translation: CASSALRAGYYNEQFF.

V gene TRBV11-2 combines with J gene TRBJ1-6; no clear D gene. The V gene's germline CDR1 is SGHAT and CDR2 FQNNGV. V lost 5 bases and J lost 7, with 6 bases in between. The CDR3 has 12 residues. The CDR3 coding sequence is TGTGCCAGCAGCCCACGGAATTCACCCCTCCACTTT. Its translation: CASSPRNSPLHF. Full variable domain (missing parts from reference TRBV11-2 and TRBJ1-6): EAGVAQSPRYKIIEKRQSVAFWCNPISGHATLYWYQQILGQGPKLLIQFQNNGVVDDSQLPKDRFSAERLKGVDSTLKIQPAKLEDSAVYLCASSPRNSPLHFGNGTRLTVT.

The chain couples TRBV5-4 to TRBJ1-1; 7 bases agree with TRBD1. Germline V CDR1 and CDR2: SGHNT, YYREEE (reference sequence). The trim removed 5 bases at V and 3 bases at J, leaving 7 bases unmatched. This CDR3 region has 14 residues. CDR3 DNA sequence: TGTGCCAGCAGTCACGACAGGGCGTACACTGAAGCTTTCTTT. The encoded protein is CASSHDRAYTEAFF.

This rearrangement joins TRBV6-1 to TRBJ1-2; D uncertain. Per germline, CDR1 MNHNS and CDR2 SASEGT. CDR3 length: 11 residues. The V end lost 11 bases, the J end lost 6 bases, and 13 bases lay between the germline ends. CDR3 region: CAGQETHGYTF. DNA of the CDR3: TGTGCCGGCCAGGAAACCCATGGCTACACCTTC.

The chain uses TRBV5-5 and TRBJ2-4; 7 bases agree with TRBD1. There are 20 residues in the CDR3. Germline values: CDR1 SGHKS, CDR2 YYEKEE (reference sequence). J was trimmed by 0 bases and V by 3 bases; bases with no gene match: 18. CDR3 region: CASSWRTRDRSLLAKNIQYF. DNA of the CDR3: TGTGCCAGCAGCTGGCGGACCCGGGACAGAAGTCTCCTAGCCAAAAACATTCAGTACTTC. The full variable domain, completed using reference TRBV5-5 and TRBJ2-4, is DAGVTQSPTHLIKTRGQQVTLRCSPISGHKSVSWYQQVLGQGPQFIFQYYEKEERGRGNFPDRFSARQFPNYSSELNVNALLLGDSALYLCASSWRTRDRSLLAKNIQYFGAGTRLSVL.

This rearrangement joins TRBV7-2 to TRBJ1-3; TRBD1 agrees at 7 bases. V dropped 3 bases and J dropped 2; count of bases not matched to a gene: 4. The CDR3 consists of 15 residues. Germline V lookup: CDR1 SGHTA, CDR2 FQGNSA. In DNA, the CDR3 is TGTGCCAGCAGCTTCAAGGGGGCGACTGGAAACACCATATATTTT. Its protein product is CASSFKGATGNTIYF. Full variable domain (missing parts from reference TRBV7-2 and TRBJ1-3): GAGVSQSPSNKVTEKGKDVELRCDPISGHTALYWYRQSLGQGLEFLIYFQGNSAPDKSGLPSDRFSAERTGGSVSTLTIQRTQQEDSAVYLCASSFKGATGNTIYFGEGSWLTVV.

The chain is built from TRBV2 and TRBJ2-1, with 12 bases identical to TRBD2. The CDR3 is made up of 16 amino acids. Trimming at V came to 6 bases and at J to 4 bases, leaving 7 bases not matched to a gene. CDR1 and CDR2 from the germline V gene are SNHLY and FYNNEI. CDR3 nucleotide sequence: TGTGCCAGCAGCTTACTAGCGGGGGGTCTATACAATGAGCAGTTCTTC. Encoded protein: CASSLLAGGLYNEQFF.

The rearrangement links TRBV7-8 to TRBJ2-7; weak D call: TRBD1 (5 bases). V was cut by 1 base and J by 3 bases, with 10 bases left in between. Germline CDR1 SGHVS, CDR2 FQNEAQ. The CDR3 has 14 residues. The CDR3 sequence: CASSLGFRDYEQYF. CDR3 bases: TGTGCCAGCAGCTTAGGGTTCAGGGACTACGAGCAGTACTTC.

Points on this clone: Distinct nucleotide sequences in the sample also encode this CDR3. The CDR3 here is CASSRIGQGSDSPLHF. The CDR3 DNA reads TGTGCCAGCAGTAGAATCGGACAGGGAAGTGACTCCCCCCTCCACTTT. The gene calls are TRBV27 and TRBJ1-6, with 8 bases matching TRBD1. V gave up 5 bases and J gave up 13 bases; unmatched junction bases: 16. Germline V gene data show CDR1 as MNHEY and CDR2 as SMNVEV (reference sequence). This CDR3 comprises 16 residues.

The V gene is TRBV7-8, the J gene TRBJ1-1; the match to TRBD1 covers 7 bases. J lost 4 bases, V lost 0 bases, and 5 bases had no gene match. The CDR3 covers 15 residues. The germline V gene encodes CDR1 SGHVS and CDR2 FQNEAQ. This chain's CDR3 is CASSLARGIGTEAFF. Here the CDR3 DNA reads TGTGCCAGCAGCTTAGCCAGGGGGATCGGCACTGAAGCTTTCTTT.

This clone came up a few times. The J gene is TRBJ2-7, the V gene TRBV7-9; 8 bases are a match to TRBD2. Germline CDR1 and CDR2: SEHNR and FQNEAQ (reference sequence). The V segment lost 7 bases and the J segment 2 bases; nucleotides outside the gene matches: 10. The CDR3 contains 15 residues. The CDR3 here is CASTPGRGGPYEQYF. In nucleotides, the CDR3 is TGTGCCAGCACCCCGGGACGCGGGGGGCCCTACGAGCAGTACTTC.

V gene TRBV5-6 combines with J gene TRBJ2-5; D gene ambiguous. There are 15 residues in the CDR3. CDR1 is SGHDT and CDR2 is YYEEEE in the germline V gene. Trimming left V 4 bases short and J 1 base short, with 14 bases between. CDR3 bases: TGTGCCAGCAGCCGTTCACGACACCCCCAAGAGACCCAGTACTTC. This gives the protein CASSRSRHPQETQYF.

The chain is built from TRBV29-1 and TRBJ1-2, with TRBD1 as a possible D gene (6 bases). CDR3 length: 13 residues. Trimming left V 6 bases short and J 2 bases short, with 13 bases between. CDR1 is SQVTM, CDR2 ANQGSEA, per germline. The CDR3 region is CSVRQVLNYGYTF. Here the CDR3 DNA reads TGCAGCGTCAGACAGGTTCTCAACTATGGCTACACCTTC.

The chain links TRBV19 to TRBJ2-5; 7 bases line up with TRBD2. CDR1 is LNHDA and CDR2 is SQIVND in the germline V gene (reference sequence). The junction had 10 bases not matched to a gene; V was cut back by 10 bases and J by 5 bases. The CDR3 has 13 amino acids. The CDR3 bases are TGTGCCACAAGGGGAGGGAACGGGGAGACCCAGTACTTC. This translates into CATRGGNGETQYF.

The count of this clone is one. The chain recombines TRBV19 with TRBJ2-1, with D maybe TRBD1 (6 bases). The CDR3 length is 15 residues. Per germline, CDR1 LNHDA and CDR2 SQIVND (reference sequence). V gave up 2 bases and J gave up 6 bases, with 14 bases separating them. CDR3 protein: CASSIQGPCINEQFF. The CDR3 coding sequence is TGTGCCAGTAGTATACAGGGGCCCTGTATCAATGAGCAGTTCTTC.

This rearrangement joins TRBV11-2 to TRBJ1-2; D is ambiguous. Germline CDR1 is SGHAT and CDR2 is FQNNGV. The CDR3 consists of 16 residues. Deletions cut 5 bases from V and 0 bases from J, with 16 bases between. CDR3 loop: CASSQQILRSNYGYTF. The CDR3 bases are TGTGCCAGCAGCCAACAGATTCTTAGGTCTAACTATGGCTACACCTTC. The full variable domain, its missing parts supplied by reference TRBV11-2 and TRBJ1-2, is EAGVAQSPRYKIIEKRQSVAFWCNPISGHATLYWYQQILGQGPKLLIQFQNNGVVDDSQLPKDRFSAERLKGVDSTLKIQPAKLEDSAVYLCASSQQILRSNYGYTFGSGTRLTVV.

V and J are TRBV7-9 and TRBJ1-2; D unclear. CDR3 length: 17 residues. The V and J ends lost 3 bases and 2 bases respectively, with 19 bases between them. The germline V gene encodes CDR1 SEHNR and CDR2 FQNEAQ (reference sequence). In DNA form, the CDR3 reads TGTGCCAGCAGCTTCCTCTCGGACGGACTTTGGAACTATGGCTACACCTTC. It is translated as CASSFLSDGLWNYGYTF.

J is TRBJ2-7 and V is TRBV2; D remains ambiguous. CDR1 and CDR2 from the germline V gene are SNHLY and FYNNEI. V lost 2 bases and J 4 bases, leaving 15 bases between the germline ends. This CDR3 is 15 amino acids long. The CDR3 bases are TGTGCCAGCAGTGAATGTTGTACTAATAGGTACGAGCAGTACTTC. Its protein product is CASSECCTNRYEQYF.